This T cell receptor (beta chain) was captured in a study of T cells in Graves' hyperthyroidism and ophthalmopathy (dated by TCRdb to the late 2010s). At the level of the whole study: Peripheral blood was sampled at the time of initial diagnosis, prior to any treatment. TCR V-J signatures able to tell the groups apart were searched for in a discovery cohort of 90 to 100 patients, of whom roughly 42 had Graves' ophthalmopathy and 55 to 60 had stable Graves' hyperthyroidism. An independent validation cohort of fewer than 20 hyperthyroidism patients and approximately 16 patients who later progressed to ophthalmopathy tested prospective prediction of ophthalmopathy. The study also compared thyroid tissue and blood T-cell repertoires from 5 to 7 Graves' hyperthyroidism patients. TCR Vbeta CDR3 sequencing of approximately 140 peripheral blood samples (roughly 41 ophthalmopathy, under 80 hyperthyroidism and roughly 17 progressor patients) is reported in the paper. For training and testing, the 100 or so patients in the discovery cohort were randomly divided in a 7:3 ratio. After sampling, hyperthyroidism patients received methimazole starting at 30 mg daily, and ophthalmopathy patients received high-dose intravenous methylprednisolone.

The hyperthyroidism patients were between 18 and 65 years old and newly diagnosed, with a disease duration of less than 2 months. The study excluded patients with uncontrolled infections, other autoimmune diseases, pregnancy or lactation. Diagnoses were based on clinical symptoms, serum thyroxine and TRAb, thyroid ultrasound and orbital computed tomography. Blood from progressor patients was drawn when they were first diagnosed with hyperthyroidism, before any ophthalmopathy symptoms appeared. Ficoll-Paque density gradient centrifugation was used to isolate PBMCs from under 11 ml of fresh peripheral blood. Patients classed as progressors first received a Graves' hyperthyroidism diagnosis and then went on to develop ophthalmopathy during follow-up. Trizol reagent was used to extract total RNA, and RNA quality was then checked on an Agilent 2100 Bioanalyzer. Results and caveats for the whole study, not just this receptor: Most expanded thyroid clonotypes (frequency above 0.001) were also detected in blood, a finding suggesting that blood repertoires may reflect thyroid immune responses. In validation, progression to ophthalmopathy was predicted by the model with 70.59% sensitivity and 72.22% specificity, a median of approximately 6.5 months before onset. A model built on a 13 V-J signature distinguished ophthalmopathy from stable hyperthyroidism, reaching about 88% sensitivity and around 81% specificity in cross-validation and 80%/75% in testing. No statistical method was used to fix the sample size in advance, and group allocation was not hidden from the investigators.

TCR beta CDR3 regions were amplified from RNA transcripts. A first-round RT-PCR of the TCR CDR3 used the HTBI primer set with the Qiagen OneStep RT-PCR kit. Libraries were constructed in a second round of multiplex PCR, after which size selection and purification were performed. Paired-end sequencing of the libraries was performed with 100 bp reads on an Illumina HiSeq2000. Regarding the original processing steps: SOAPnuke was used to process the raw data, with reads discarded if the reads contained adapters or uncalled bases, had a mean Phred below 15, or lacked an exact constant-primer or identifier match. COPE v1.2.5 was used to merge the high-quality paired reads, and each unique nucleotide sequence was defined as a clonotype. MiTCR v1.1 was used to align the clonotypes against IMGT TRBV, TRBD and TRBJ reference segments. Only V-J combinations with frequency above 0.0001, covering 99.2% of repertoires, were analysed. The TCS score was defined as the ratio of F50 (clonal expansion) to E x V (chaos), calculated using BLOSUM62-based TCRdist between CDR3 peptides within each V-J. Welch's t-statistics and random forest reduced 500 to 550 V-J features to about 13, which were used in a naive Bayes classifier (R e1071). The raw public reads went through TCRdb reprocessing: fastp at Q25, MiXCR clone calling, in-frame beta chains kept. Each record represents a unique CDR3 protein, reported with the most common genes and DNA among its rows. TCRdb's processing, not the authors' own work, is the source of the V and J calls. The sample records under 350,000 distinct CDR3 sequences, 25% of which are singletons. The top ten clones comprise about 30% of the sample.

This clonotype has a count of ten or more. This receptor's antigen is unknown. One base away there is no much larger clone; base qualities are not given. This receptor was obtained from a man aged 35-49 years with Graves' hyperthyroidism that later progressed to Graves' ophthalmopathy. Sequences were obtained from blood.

The CDR3 amino acid sequence is: CASSLTGSPNYGYTF. The sequenced DNA is TGTGCCAGCAGCTTGACAGGGAGTCCTAACTATGGCTACACCTTC. The chain uses TRBV12-3 or TRBV12-4 and TRBJ1-2; 7 junctional bases match TRBD1. From cysteine to phenylalanine, the CDR3 is 15 amino acids long. Of all the DNA, just the CDR3 is kept, 45 bases in frame from base 1. V trim: 6 bases; J trim: 0 bases; unmatched bases: 7.